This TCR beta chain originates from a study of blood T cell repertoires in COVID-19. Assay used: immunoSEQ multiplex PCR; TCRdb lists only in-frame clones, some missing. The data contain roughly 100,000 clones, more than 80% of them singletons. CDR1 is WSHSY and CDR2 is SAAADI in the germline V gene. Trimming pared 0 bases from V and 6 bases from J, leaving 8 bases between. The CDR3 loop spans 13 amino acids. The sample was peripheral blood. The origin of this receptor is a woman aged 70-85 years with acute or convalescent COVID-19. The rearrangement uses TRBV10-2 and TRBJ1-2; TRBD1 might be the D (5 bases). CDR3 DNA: TGCGCCAGCAGTGAGTCCTGGGGGGATGGCTACACCTTC. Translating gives CASSESWGDGYTF.